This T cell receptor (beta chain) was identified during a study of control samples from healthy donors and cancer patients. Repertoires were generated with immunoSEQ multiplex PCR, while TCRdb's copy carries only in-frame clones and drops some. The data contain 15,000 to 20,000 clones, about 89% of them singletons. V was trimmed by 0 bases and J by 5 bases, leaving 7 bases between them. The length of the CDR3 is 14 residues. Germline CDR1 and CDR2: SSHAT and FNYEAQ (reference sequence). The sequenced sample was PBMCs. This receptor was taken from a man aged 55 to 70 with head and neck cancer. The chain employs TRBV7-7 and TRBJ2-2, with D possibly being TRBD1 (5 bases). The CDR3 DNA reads TGTGCCAGCAGCTTAGCAGGGGTAACCGGGGAGCTGTTTTTT. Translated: CASSLAGVTGELFF.